This T cell receptor beta chain was captured by sequencing in a study of cytomegalovirus exposure and HLA in healthy donors. The PCR was carried out with 60 Vbeta primers and 13 Jbeta primers. Only in-frame clones appear in the TCRdb table, and some are missing; sequencing was by immunoSEQ multiplex PCR. The sample has about 96,000 clones; 65% to 80% are singletons. Study-wide results and limits: Associated with HLA alleles at 0.05 false discovery rate in a later analysis were around 17,000 TCR beta sequences.

With V trimmed by 6 bases and J by 7 bases, 9 bases remained unmatched. Germline CDR1 reads MNHEY; CDR2 reads SVGAGI. This CDR3 contains 14 residues. A word on this clone: Its antigen is as yet unknown.

The source material was PBMCs. This clonotype originated in a man aged 30 to 39 in good health and CMV-seronegative. The chain recombines TRBV6-5 with TRBJ1-2, with 9 bases lining up with TRBD1. The CDR3: CASSPQTGGFGYTF. The CDR3 nucleotides read TGTGCCAGCAGCCCTCAAACAGGGGGCTTTGGCTACACCTTC.